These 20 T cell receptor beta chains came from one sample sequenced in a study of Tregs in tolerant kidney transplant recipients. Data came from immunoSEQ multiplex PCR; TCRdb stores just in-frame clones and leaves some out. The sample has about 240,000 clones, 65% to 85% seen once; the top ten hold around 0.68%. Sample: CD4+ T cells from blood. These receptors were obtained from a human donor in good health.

The CDR3 DNA sequence: TGTGCCAGCAGCCAATTCAGTCAGGGTGGTGAAAAACTGTTTTTT. Residues: CASSQFSQGGEKLFF. The V and J genes are TRBV14 and TRBJ1-4; possibly TRBD1 for D (5 bases). V shed 2 bases and J shed 7 bases, with 14 bases lying between them. This CDR3 is built from 15 residues. Germline CDR1 and CDR2: SGHDN and FVKESK. Variable domain in full (rest from reference TRBV14 and TRBJ1-4): EAGVTQFPSHSVIEKGQTVTLRCDPISGHDNLYWYRRVMGKEIKFLLHFVKESKQDESGMPNNRFLAERTGGTYSTLKVQPAELEDSGVYFCASSQFSQGGEKLFFGSGTQLSVL.

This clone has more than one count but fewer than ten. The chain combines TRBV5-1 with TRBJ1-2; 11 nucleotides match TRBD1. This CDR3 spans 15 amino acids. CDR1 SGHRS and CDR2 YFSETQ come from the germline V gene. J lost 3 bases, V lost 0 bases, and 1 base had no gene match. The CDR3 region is CASSLGTGGDYGYTF. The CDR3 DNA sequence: TGCGCCAGCAGCTTGGGGACAGGGGGCGACTATGGCTACACCTTC.

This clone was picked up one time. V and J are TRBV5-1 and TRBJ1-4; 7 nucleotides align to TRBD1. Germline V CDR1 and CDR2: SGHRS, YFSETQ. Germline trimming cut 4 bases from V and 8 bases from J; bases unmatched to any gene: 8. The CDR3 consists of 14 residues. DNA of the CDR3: TGCGCCAGCAGCAACGGACAGGTGGGAGAAAAACTGTTTTTT. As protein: CASSNGQVGEKLFF.

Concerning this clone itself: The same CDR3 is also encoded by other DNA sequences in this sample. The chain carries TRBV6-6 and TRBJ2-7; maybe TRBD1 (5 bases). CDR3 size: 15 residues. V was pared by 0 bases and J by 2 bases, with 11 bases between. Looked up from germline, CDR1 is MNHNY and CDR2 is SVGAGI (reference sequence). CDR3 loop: CASSYSGQGPYEQYF. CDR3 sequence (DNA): TGTGCCAGCAGTTACTCGGGCCAGGGCCCCTACGAGCAGTACTTC.

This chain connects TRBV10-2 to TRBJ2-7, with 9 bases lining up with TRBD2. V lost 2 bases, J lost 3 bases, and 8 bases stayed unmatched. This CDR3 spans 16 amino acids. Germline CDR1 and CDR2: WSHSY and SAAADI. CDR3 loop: CASSEMGQRGVYEQYF. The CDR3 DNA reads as TGCGCCAGCAGTGAGATGGGCCAGCGGGGGGTCTACGAGCAGTACTTC.

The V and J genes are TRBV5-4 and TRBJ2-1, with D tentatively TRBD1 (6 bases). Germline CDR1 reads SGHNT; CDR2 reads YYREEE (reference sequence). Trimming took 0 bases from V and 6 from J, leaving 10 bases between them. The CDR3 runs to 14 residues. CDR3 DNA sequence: TGTGCCAGCAGCTTGGTGCTACAGGGCAATGAGCAGTTCTTC. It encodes CASSLVLQGNEQFF.

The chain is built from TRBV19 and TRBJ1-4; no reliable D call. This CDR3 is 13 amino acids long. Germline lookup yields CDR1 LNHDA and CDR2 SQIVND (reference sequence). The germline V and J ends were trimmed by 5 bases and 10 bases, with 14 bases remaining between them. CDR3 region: CASSPWSSGKLFF. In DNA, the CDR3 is TGTGCCAGTAGTCCCTGGTCCAGTGGAAAACTGTTTTTT.

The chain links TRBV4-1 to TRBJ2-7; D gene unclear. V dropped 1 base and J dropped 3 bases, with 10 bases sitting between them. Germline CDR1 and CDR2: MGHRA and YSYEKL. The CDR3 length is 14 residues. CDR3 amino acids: CASSQAGPVYEQYF. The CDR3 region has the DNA TGCGCCAGCAGCCAAGCTGGCCCAGTCTACGAGCAGTACTTC.

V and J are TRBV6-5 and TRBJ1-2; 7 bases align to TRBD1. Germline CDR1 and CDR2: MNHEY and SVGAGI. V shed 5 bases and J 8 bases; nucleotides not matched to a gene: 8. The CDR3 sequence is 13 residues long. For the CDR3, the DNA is TGTGCCAGCAGTCCCCAAGGAGGGGGCGGCTACACCTTC. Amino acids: CASSPQGGGGYTF.

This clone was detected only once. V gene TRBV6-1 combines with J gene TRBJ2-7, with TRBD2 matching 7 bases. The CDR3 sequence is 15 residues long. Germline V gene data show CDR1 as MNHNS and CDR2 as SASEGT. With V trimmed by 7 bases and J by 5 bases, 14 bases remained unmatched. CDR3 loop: CASTRHAGDLNEQYF. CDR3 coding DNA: TGTGCCAGCACCCGGCACGCGGGAGATCTCAACGAGCAGTACTTC.

The CDR3 spells CASSYGEGGQPQHF. DNA of the CDR3: TGTGCCAGCAGTTACGGGGAGGGTGGTCAGCCCCAGCATTTT. The chain employs TRBV6-6 and TRBJ1-5; no reliable D call. The V and J ends lost 2 bases and 6 bases respectively, with 11 bases between them. CDR1 is MNHNY, CDR2 SVGAGI, per germline (reference sequence). CDR3 length: 14 amino acids.

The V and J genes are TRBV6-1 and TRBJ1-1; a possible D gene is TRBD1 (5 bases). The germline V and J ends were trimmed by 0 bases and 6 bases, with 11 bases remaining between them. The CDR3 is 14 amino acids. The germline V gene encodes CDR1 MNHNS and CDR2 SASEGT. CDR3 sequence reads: CASSEAIRASEAFF. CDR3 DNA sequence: TGTGCCAGCAGTGAAGCGATCAGGGCATCTGAAGCTTTCTTT.

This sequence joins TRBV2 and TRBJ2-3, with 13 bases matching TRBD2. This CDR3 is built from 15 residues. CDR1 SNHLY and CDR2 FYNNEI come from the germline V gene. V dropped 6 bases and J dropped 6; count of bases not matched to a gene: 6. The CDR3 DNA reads TGTGCCAGCAGCCCGGGACTAGCGGGGTGGGATACGCAGTATTTT. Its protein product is CASSPGLAGWDTQYF. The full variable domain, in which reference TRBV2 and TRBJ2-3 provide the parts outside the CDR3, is EPEVTQTPSHQVTQMGQEVILRCVPISNHLYFYWYRQILGQKVEFLVSFYNNEISEKSEIFDDQFSVERPDGSNFTLKIRSTKLEDSAMYFCASSPGLAGWDTQYFGPGTRLTVL.

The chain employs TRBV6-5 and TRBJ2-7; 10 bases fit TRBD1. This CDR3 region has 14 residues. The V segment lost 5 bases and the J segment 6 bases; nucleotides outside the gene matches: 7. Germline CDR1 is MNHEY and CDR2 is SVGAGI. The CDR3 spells CASSPPDRGSEQYF. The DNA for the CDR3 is TGTGCCAGCAGTCCTCCGGACAGGGGGAGCGAGCAGTACTTC.

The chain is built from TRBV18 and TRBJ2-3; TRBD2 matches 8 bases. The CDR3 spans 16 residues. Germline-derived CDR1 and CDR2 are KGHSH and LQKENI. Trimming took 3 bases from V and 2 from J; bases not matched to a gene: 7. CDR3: CASSPPGREATDTQYF. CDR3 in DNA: TGTGCCAGCTCACCCCCGGGGCGGGAGGCCACAGATACGCAGTATTTT.

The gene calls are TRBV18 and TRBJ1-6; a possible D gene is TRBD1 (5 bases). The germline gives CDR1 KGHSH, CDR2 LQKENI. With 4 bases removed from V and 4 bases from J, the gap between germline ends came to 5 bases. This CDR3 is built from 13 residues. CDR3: CASSQGYNSPLHF. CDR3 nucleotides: TGTGCCAGCTCACAGGGGTATAATTCACCCCTCCACTTT.

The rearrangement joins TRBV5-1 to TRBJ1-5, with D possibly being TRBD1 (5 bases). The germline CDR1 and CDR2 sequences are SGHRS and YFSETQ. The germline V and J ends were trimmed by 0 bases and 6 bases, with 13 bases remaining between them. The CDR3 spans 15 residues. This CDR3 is CASSLEAGAGQPQHF. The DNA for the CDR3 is TGCGCCAGCAGCTTGGAAGCCGGGGCGGGTCAGCCCCAGCATTTT.

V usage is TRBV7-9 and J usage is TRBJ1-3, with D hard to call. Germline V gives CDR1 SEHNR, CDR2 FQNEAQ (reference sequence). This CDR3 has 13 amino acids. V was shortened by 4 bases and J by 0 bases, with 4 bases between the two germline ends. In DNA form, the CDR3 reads TGTGCCAGCAGCTCGAACTCTGGAAACACCATATATTTT. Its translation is CASSSNSGNTIYF.

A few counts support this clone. CDR3 region: CASSENMNQETQYF. Here the CDR3 DNA reads TGTGCCAGCAGTGAGAACATGAACCAAGAGACCCAGTACTTC. The rearrangement uses TRBV2 and TRBJ2-5; D remains ambiguous. This CDR3 is built from 14 residues. Germline V gene data show CDR1 as SNHLY and CDR2 as FYNNEI. V lost 3 bases, J lost 0 bases, and 8 bases lay in between.

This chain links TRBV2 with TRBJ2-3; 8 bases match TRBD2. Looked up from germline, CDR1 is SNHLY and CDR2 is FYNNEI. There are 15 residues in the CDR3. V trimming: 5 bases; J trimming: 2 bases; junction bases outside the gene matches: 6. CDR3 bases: TGTGCCAGCAGTTCTACGGGAGGGCCCACAGATACGCAGTATTTT. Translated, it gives CASSSTGGPTDTQYF. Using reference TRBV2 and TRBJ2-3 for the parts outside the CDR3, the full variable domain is EPEVTQTPSHQVTQMGQEVILRCVPISNHLYFYWYRQILGQKVEFLVSFYNNEISEKSEIFDDQFSVERPDGSNFTLKIRSTKLEDSAMYFCASSSTGGPTDTQYFGPGTRLTVL.